The 10 T cell receptor beta chains presented below share a single source sample, sequenced in a study of blood T cells in healthy people across ages. The use of a sample-barcoded 5' primer and a J-beta primer mix characterized a second PCR of roughly 6 to 11 cycles. Using its own MiXCR run on the 5' RACE reads, TCRdb lists one record per CDR3 protein. The sample includes under 1,000,000 distinct CDR3 sequences, roughly 35% of them seen just once. Sequencing input: blood. These TCRs come from a young man in good health.

The chain links TRBV20-1 to TRBJ2-1; D unclear. The germline CDR1 and CDR2 sequences are DFQATT and SNEGSKA (reference sequence). V lost 4 bases, J lost 7 bases, and 26 bases lay in between. The CDR3 contains 17 residues. CDR3 DNA sequence: TGCAGTGCTACCCAGCCGGTAGGACCCCTCTCCGGGAATGAGCAGTTCTTC. Protein sequence: CSATQPVGPLSGNEQFF.

The genes are TRBV11-2 and TRBJ1-3, with D possibly TRBD1 on 5 matching bases. This CDR3 region has 13 residues. Germline V gives CDR1 SGHAT, CDR2 FQNNGV. Trimming cost V 6 bases and J 0 bases, with 6 bases left between them. The CDR3 coding sequence is TGTGCCAGCAGGGACAACTCTGGAAACACCATATATTTT. Amino acids: CASRDNSGNTIYF.

The chain combines TRBV29-1 with TRBJ1-2; TRBD1 matches 8 bases. CDR1 and CDR2 from the germline V gene are SQVTM and ANQGSEA. There are 15 residues in the CDR3. V lost 3 bases and J lost 5; bases outside the gene matches: 11. As DNA, the CDR3 is TGCAGCGTTGAGCGCCAGGGGGCCGTTGGGTATGGCTACACCTTC. This codes for CSVERQGAVGYGYTF.

This clonotype was counted at least ten times. V gene TRBV7-2 combines with J gene TRBJ2-1; 11 bases match TRBD2. The CDR3 is made up of 15 amino acids. After removal of 1 base from V and 8 bases from J, the junction contained 4 bases not matched to a gene. CDR1 and CDR2 from the germline V gene are SGHTA and FQGNSA. The CDR3 nucleotides are TGTGCCAGCAGCTTAGGGCTAGCGGGGGGCTATGAGCAGTTCTTC. Its translation: CASSLGLAGGYEQFF.

This clonotype has a single count. The genes are TRBV20-1 and TRBJ1-2; D might be TRBD1 (5 bases). The V gene's germline CDR1 is DFQATT and CDR2 SNEGSKA (reference sequence). The CDR3 consists of 15 residues. The V and J ends lost 3 bases and 0 bases respectively, with 14 bases between them. The CDR3, as DNA: TGCAGTGCTAGCGCCCAGGGAAAAGCTAACTATGGCTACACCTTC. It yields the protein CSASAQGKANYGYTF.

In this sample, this clonotype turned up once. This rearrangement joins TRBV24-1 to TRBJ1-2, with D maybe TRBD1 (5 bases). The CDR3 has 12 amino acids. Germline V gene sequence: CDR1 KGHDR, CDR2 SFDVKD. Trimming pared 4 bases from V and 8 bases from J, leaving 10 bases between. The CDR3 DNA follows: TGTGCCACCAGTGAGGGGGTGCAGGGCTACACCTTC. It is translated as CATSEGVQGYTF.

This clonotype came up a few times. J is TRBJ1-1 and V is TRBV10-3; D is unclear. Trimming left V 2 bases short and J 1 base short, with 11 bases between. CDR3 length: 15 amino acids. The germline gives CDR1 ENHRY, CDR2 SYGVKD. The CDR3 sequence: CAISENWEGNTEAFF. The CDR3 bases are TGTGCCATCAGTGAGAACTGGGAGGGGAACACTGAAGCTTTCTTT.

This clonotype was seen only a few times. The genes are TRBV6-5 and TRBJ1-1; 8 bases match TRBD1. Germline V gene sequence: CDR1 MNHEY, CDR2 SVGAGI. After removal of 5 bases from V and 5 bases from J, the junction contained 10 bases not matched to a gene. The CDR3 consists of 15 residues. This chain's CDR3 is CASSRQGAGGTEAFF. The CDR3, as DNA: TGTGCCAGCAGTAGGCAGGGGGCAGGAGGTACTGAAGCTTTCTTT.

This clonotype was detected only a few times. CDR3 residues: CASPDMNTEAFF. The CDR3, as DNA: TGTGCCAGCCCGGACATGAACACTGAAGCTTTCTTT. The V gene is TRBV21-1, the J gene TRBJ1-1. TRBV21-1 is reported as a pseudogene. CDR3 length: 12 residues.

This clonotype was detected many times. The chain uses TRBV10-3 and TRBJ1-6; D might be TRBD1 (5 bases). This CDR3 spans 17 amino acids. Trimming removed 2 bases from V and 6 bases from J, with 17 bases in between. The germline V gene encodes CDR1 ENHRY and CDR2 SYGVKD. The CDR3 DNA reads as TGTGCCATCAGTGAGAATAGGGACGGGACCTTTAATTCACCCCTCCACTTT. Its protein is CAISENRDGTFNSPLHF.